This T cell receptor beta chain was recovered during a study of neoadjuvant anti-PD-1 for oral cavity cancer. Study details: Before surgery, most patients got three to four biweekly 3 mg/kg nivolumab doses.

The CDR3 runs to 16 residues. Assay used: immunoSEQ multiplex PCR; TCRdb lists only in-frame clones, some missing. The sample lists 1,200 to 1,500 clones, about 56% seen once, with about a sixth in the top ten. This clone was found a few times. Time point reported: after neoadjuvant nivolumab, at surgical resection. Cohort: HPV-negative, locally advanced oral cavity squamous cell carcinoma patients. The gene calls are TRBV21-1 and TRBJ2-3; the tabulated D call, TRBD2, remains unverified against the DNA. TRBV21-1 is an annotated pseudogene. The clonotype comes from a person aged 40-85 years with oral cavity squamous cell carcinoma. This specimen consisted of tumor tissue, obtained after nivolumab (anti-PD-1) treatment. CDR3 sequence (DNA): TGTGCCAGCATCCGCCAAGGAGACCGACCCACAGATACGCAGTATTTT. The encoded protein is CASIRQGDRPTDTQYF.